This record concerns one TCR beta chain sequence. Its antigen is not identified. V lost 2 bases, J lost 10 bases, and 12 bases lay in between. This CDR3 contains 14 residues. Germline CDR1 reads SGHTA; CDR2 reads FQGNSA. This sample is part of a study of human T cells and chemical hapten exposure. TCRdb re-called the RACE reads through MiXCR, storing one row per CDR3 protein. The sample holds about 13,000 distinct CDR3 sequences, 16% seen once. Overall study results and limits: Alopecia in all donors means immunity may differ from healthy individuals. Expanded TCRs showed more large CDR3 clusters than pre-sensitization or healthy control sets. DPC sensitization left the count of TCRs above 1 in 1000 unchanged.

Time point meaning: patch test 1, 2 weeks after DPC sensitization. Treatment given: therapeutic diphenylcyclopropenone sensitization with weekly scalp DPC. Unfractionated whole blood was the source from which total RNA was extracted. The TCR comes from a woman aged 25 to 39 with alopecia areata. Some clones in this sample may be carry-over from other donors' samples. The sample consisted of whole blood, taken in connection with sensitization to the hapten diphenylcyclopropenone (DPC). The chain links TRBV7-2 to TRBJ1-6, with D perhaps matching TRBD1 (5 bases). CDR3 DNA sequence: TGTGCCAGCAGCTTATTGGCAGGGCAATCACCCCTCCACTTT. Translation: CASSLLAGQSPLHF.